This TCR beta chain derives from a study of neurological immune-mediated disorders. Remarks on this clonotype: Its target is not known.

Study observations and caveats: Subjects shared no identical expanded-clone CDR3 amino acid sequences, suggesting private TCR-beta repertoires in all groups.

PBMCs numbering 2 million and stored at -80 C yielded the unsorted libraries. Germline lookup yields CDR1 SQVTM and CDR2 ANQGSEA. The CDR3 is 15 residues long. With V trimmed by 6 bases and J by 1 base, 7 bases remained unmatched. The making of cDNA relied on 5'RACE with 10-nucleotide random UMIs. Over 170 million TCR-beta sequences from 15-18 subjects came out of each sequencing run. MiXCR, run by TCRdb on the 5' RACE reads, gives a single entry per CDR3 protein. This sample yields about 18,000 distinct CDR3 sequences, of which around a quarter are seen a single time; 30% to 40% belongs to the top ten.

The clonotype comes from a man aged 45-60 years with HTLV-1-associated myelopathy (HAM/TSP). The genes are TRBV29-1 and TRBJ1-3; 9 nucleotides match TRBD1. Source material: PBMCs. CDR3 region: CSVATGGRSGNTIYF. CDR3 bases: TGCAGCGTCGCTACAGGGGGCCGATCTGGAAACACCATATATTTT.